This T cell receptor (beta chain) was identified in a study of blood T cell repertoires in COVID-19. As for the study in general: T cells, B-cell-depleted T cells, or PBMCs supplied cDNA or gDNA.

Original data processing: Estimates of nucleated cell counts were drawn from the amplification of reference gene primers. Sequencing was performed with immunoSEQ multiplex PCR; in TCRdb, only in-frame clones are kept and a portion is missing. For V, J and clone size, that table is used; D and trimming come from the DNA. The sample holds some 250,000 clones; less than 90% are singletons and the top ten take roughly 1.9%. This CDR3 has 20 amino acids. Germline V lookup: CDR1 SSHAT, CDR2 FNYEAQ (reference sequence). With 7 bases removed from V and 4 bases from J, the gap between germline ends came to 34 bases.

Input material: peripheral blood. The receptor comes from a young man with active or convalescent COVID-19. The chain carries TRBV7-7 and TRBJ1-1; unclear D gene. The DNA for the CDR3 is TGTGCCAGCACTTTTTCGAGGATAGGAGACGGGAGGAATTATAGCACTGAAGCTTTCTTT. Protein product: CASTFSRIGDGRNYSTEAFF.